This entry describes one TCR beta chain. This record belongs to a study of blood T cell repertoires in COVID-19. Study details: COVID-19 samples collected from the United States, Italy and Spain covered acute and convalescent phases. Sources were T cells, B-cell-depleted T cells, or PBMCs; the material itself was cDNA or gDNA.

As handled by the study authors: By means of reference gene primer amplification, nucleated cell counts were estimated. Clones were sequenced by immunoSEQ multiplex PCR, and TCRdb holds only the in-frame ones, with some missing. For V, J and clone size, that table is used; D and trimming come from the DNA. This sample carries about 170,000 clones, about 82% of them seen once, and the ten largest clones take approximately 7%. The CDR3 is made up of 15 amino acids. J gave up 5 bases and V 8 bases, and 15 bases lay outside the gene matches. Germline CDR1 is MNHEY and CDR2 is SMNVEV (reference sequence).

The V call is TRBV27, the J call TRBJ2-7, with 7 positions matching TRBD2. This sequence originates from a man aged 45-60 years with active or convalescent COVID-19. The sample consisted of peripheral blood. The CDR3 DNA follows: TGTGCCAGCCAGAATTCCGGCGGGGGAAGGCACGAGCAGTACTTC. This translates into CASQNSGGGRHEQYF.